This TCR beta chain is from a study of cytomegalovirus exposure and HLA in healthy donors. Study-level points and caveats: A later analysis showed HLA-associated TCR beta chains outstripping equally common others in clonal expansion. It was reportedly the case that the classifier diagnosed cytomegalovirus status with high specificity and sensitivity.

V lost 4 bases, J lost 8 bases, and 10 bases stayed unmatched. CDR1 and CDR2 from the germline V gene are SNHLY and FYNNEI. The CDR3 consists of 14 residues. Worth noting for this clone: Its antigen is unidentified. Different DNA sequences within this sample yield the same CDR3.

It was with 60 Vbeta and 13 Jbeta primers that the PCR ran. Assay: immunoSEQ multiplex PCR; the TCRdb copy retains only in-frame clones and omits some. The data contain some 170,000 clones, just over 70% of them singletons. Sequenced input: PBMCs. This chain uses TRBV2 with TRBJ1-2; 7 bases are a match to TRBD1. The TCR sequence derives from a human donor in good health. CDR3: CASSVETGSYGYTF. Here the CDR3 DNA reads TGTGCCAGCAGTGTTGAGACAGGGAGTTACGGCTACACCTTC.